A single sample gave rise to the 13 T cell receptor beta chains below, sequenced in a study of early T cells in non-severe SARS-CoV-2 infection. TCRdb re-derived calls from the 5' RACE reads in MiXCR, one entry per CDR3 protein. The data show about 66,000 distinct CDR3 sequences, around 13% seen once. Sequenced sample: whole blood. These receptors were collected from an adult who was a healthcare worker with PCR-confirmed SARS-CoV-2 infection or an uninfected control (not recorded which).

This clonotype has a count of ten or more. The chain couples TRBV7-2 to TRBJ2-3; D perhaps matches TRBD1 (5 bases). V was cut by 4 bases and J by 0 bases, with 14 bases left in between. Germline V gene lookup returns CDR1 SGHTA and CDR2 FQGNSA. This CDR3 region has 16 residues. The CDR3 bases are TGTGCCAGCAGCTCCCACAGGCGAACTAGCACAGATACGCAGTATTTT. Translating gives CASSSHRRTSTDTQYF.

This clonotype was seen only a few times. The chain uses TRBV20-1 and TRBJ2-3; D gene ambiguous. Germline CDR1 and CDR2: DFQATT and SNEGSKA (reference sequence). V gave up 5 bases and J gave up 5 bases, with 8 bases separating them. CDR3 size: 11 residues. The CDR3 here is CSARYVDTQYF. In DNA, the CDR3 is TGCAGTGCTCGATACGTAGATACGCAGTATTTT.

V is TRBV20-1 and J is TRBJ2-7; D not certain. The CDR3 spans 13 residues. V lost 6 bases, J lost 0 bases, and 12 bases lay in between. The germline V gene encodes CDR1 DFQATT and CDR2 SNEGSKA (reference sequence). CDR3 residues: CSAVGTFSYEQYF. The CDR3 DNA follows: TGCAGTGCGGTAGGAACTTTCTCCTACGAGCAGTACTTC.

As regards this clonotype: A much larger clone differs from this one at a single base, so this may be a read error. The CDR3 DNA is TGTACCAGCAGTTACTCAGCCAGACTAGCCCACGAGCAGTACTTC. This translates into CTSSYSARLAHEQYF. The chain has TRBV6-5 and TRBJ2-7; TRBD2 matches 7 bases. The CDR3 has 15 residues. Germline V gene data show CDR1 as MNHEY and CDR2 as SVGAGI.

The CDR3 nucleotides read TGTGCCAGCAGCGACTGGGACAGGGGGAAGGATGAGCAGTTCTTC. It codes for CASSDWDRGKDEQFF. The rearrangement joins TRBV11-2 to TRBJ2-1, with 11 bases lining up with TRBD1. This CDR3 has 15 amino acids. The V gene end was trimmed by 5 bases and the J gene end by 8 bases; junction bases not matched to a gene: 8. The germline gives CDR1 SGHAT, CDR2 FQNNGV.

There are many counts of this clonotype. The chain links TRBV6-6 to TRBJ1-5, with 9 bases that match TRBD1. CDR3 size: 14 residues. Germline CDR1 and CDR2: MNHNY and SVGAGI (reference sequence). V dropped 4 bases and J dropped 5; count of bases not matched to a gene: 3. In DNA, the CDR3 is TGTGCCAGCAGTTTCAGGACAGGGGATCAGCCCCAGCATTTT. Amino acids: CASSFRTGDQPQHF.

V is TRBV28 and J is TRBJ1-6; no definite D call. Trimming stripped 7 bases from V and 6 bases from J, with 16 bases between. The germline CDR1 and CDR2 sequences are MDHEN and SYDVKM. This CDR3 region has 15 residues. The CDR3 nucleotides read TGTGCCAGCACCCCCATCAAATTGCTTAATTCACCCCTCCACTTT. Amino acid sequence: CASTPIKLLNSPLHF.

Many counts were recorded for this clonotype. At one of its ends the junction is not consistent with the germline gene, which may arise from a read error. V gene TRBV7-7 combines with J gene TRBJ2-3; 7 positions match TRBD2. The CDR3 runs 15 residues. Germline V gene lookup returns CDR1 SSHAT and CDR2 FNYEAQ (reference sequence). The DNA for the CDR3 is TGTGCTAGCAGCCTAGGACTAGGAAGCACAGATACGCAGTATTTT. Translation: CASSLGLGSTDTQYF.

This clonotype occurred a few times. This chain uses TRBV6-5 with TRBJ1-1, with TRBD1 identical over 7 bases. Germline V gene data show CDR1 as MNHEY and CDR2 as SVGAGI. The J segment lost 4 bases and the V segment lost 2 bases, leaving 10 bases of the junction unmatched. CDR3 length: 16 residues. The CDR3 sequence is CASSYRVRQGGTEAFF. DNA for the CDR3: TGTGCCAGCAGTTACCGGGTCCGACAGGGAGGCACTGAAGCTTTCTTT.

By share, this clonotype counts as medium-sized. This rearrangement joins TRBV7-2 to TRBJ2-1, with D unresolved. This CDR3 is built from 12 residues. Germline assignment: CDR1 SGHTA and CDR2 FQGNSA. V dropped 3 bases and J dropped 5 bases, with 5 bases sitting between them. The CDR3 reads CASSFINNEQFF. As DNA, the CDR3 is TGTGCCAGCAGCTTCATCAACAATGAGCAGTTCTTC.

This clonotype was picked up many times. The chain employs TRBV6-2 or TRBV6-3 and TRBJ2-2; TRBD2 aligns across 10 bases. CDR1 and CDR2 (germline): MNHEY, SVGEGT. With 5 bases clipped from V and 0 bases from J, the junction kept 9 bases outside the gene matches. The CDR3 is 18 amino acids. The CDR3 DNA is TGTGCCAGCAGTAGGCTCCCTAGCGGGAGCACGAACACCGGGGAGCTGTTTTTT. Protein: CASSRLPSGSTNTGELFF.

This clonotype showed up many times. The V and J genes are TRBV11-1 and TRBJ2-7, with D unclear. V lost 0 bases to trimming and J lost 0 bases, with 6 bases between them. CDR3 length equals 14 residues. In germline, CDR1 is SGHAT, CDR2 FQDESV (reference sequence). The CDR3 nucleotides read TGTGCCAGCAGCTTAGCGGCAGTCTCCTACGAGCAGTACTTC. Its protein product is CASSLAAVSYEQYF.

There are many counts of this clonotype. The chain links TRBV27 to TRBJ2-7, with a tentative D call TRBD2 (5 bases). Trimming took off 7 bases at V and 3 bases at J, with 16 bases between the two ends. The germline gives CDR1 MNHEY, CDR2 SMNVEV (reference sequence). The CDR3 length is 14 residues. CDR3: CASMRRAGRYEQYF. DNA of the CDR3: TGTGCCAGCATGAGACGTGCGGGCCGCTACGAGCAGTACTTC.